Each of the 5 T cell receptor beta chains below was sequenced from the same sample in a study of identical twins. TCRdb passed the 5' RACE reads through MiXCR, listing each CDR3 protein once. Of 700,000 to 950,000 distinct CDR3 sequences in the sample, roughly 12% were seen once. The same data also went into a second study, on yellow fever vaccine responses in identical twins.

Material: PBMCs. These receptors all come from a woman in her late teens or twenties in good health.

This clonotype was seen many times. This chain's CDR3 is CASPTAELFF. The CDR3 DNA sequence: TGTGCCAGCCCTACTGCGGAGCTGTTTTTT. V gene TRBV7-9 combines with J gene TRBJ2-2; D is unresolved. Looked up from germline, CDR1 is SEHNR and CDR2 is FQNEAQ (reference sequence). The CDR3 runs to 10 residues. Trimming cost V 8 bases and J 10 bases, with 8 bases left between them. Full variable domain (missing parts from reference TRBV7-9 and TRBJ2-2): DTGVSQNPRHKITKRGQNVTFRCDPISEHNRLYWYRQTLGQGPEFLTYFQNEAQLEKSRLLSDRFSAERPKGSFSTLEIQRTEQGDSAMYLCASPTAELFFGEGSRLTVL.

This clonotype was found many times. J is TRBJ2-5 and V is TRBV20-1, with 8 bases lining up with TRBD2. The trim removed 2 bases at V and 0 bases at J, leaving 8 bases unmatched. Germline lookup yields CDR1 DFQATT and CDR2 SNEGSKA (reference sequence). This CDR3 is 16 amino acids long. The DNA of the CDR3 is TGCAGTGCTAGAAGAATTCTAGCGGGTAACCAAGAGACCCAGTACTTC. Residues: CSARRILAGNQETQYF.

The J gene is TRBJ2-7, the V gene TRBV11-3; D is possibly TRBD1 (5 bases). The germline V gene has CDR1 SGHNT and CDR2 YENEEA. The V end lost 5 bases, the J end lost 1 base, and 12 bases lay between the germline ends. The length of the CDR3 is 14 residues. The CDR3 protein is CASSVQGGSYEQYF. DNA for the CDR3: TGTGCCAGCAGCGTCCAGGGTGGGTCCTACGAGCAGTACTTC. The whole variable domain, remainder taken from reference TRBV11-3 and TRBJ2-7, is EAGVVQSPRYKIIEKKQPVAFWCNPISGHNTLYWYLQNLGQGPELLIRYENEEAVDDSQLPKDRFSAERLKGVDSTLKIQPAELGDSAVYLCASSVQGGSYEQYFGPGTRLTVT.

This clonotype was picked up a small number of times. The gene calls are TRBV28 and TRBJ2-1, with D perhaps TRBD1 (5 bases). CDR3 length: 15 residues. CDR1 and CDR2 from the germline V gene are MDHEN and SYDVKM. Trimming cost V 3 bases and J 0 bases, with 9 bases left between them. In nucleotides, the CDR3 is TGTGCCAGCAGTTTCCCCAGGGTCTCCTACAATGAGCAGTTCTTC. It encodes CASSFPRVSYNEQFF.

Only a few counts were recorded for this clonotype. The chain couples TRBV18 to TRBJ2-7; possibly TRBD1 for D (6 bases). This CDR3 comprises 13 residues. Trimming left V 3 bases short and J 7 bases short, with 13 bases between. Germline CDR1 is KGHSH and CDR2 is LQKENI. The CDR3 DNA sequence: TGTGCCAGCTCACCCGGACAGTCGGGGGAGCAGTACGTC. Translation: CASSPGQSGEQYV.